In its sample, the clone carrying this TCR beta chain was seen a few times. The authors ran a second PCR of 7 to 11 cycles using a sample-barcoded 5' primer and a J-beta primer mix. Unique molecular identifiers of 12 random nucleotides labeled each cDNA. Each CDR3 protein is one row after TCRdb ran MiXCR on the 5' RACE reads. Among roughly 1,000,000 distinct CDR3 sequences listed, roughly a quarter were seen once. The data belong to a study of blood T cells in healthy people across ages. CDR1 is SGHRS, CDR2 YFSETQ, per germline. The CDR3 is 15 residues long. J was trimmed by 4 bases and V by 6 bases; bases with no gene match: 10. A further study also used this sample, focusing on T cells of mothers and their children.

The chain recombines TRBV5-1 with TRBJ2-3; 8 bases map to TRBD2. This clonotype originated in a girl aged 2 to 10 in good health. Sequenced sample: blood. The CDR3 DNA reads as TGCGCCAGCACCCTATCGGGAGGGGATTCAGATACGCAGTATTTT. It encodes CASTLSGGDSDTQYF.